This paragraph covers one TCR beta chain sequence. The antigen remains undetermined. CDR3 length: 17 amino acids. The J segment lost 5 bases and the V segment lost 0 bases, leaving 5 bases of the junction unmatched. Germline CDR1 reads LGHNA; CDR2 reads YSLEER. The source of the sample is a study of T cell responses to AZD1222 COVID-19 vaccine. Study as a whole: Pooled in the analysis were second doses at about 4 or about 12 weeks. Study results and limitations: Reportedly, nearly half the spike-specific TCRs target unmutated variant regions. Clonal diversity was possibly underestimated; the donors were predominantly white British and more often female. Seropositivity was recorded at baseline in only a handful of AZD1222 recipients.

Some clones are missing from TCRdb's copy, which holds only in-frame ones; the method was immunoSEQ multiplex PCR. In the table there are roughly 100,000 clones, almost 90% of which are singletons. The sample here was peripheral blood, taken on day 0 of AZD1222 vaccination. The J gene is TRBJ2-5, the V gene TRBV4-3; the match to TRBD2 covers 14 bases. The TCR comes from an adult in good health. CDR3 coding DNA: TGCGCCAGCAGCCAAGAGGGGACTAGCGGGAGAGGGGAGACCCAGTACTTC. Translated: CASSQEGTSGRGETQYF.